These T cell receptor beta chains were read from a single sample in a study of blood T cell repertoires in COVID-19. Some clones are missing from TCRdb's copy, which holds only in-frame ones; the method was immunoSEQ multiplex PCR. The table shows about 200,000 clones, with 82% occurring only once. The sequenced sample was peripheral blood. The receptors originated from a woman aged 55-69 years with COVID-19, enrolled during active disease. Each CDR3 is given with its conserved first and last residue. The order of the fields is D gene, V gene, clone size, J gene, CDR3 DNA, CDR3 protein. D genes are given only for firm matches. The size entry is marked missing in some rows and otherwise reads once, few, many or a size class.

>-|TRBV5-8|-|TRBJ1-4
TGTGCCAGCAGCTTGGTCCGGTCAACTAATGAAAAACTGTTTTTT
CASSLVRSTNEKLFF
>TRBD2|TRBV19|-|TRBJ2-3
TGTGCCAGTAGTATTTCGACGGGGGGGGTCTACACAGATACGCAGTATTTT
CASSISTGGVYTDTQYF
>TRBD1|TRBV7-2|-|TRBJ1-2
TGTGCCAGCAGCCCAAGACAGGGATCGCTCTTCGGCTACACCTTC
CASSPRQGSLFGYTF
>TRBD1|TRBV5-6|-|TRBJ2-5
TGTGCCAGTTCCCGGACAGGGAACCAAGAGACCCAGTACTTC
CASSRTGNQETQYF
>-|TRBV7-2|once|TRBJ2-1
TGTGCCAGCAGCTTTTCGCGGGCATCCGGCGAGCAGTTCTTC
CASSFSRASGEQFF
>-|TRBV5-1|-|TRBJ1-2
TGCGCCAGCAGCTCTACCCTCGAGCAGGGAGGGTATGGCTACACCTTC
CASSSTLEQGGYGYTF
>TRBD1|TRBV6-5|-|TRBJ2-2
TGTGCCAGCAGGCCCGGGACAGCGAACACCGGGGAGCTGTTTTTT
CASRPGTANTGELFF
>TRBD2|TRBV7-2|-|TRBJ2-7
TGTGCCAGCAGCATAGGACTAGTTCAGCAGTACTTC
CASSIGLVQQYF
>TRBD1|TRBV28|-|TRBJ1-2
TGTGCCAGCAGTTCACTTACACAGGAAGGGACAGAGCTTCCATCTAACTATGGCTACACCTTC
CASSSLTQEGTELPSNYGYTF
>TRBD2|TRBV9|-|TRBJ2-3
TGTGCCAGCAGCTTGCGGGGGGGCGGCACAGATACGCAGTATTTT
CASSLRGGGTDTQYF
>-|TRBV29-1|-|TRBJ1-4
TGCAGCGTATACCTAAGGGGGAGGGGGAATGAAAAACTGTTTTTT
CSVYLRGRGNEKLFF
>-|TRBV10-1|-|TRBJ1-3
TGCGCCAGCAGTGACCACAAAAGCTCTGGAAACACCATATATTTT
CASSDHKSSGNTIYF
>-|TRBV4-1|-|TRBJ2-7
TGCGCCAGCAGCCAGGCGGTTTTTTACGAGCAGTACTTC
CASSQAVFYEQYF
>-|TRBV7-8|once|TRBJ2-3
TGTGCCAGCAGTCGGCCCGCGTCGCGGAATACGCAGTATTTT
CASSRPASRNTQYF
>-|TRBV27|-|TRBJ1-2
TGTGCCAGCGCTGTTGGAGGAAGCTATGGCTACACCTTC
CASAVGGSYGYTF
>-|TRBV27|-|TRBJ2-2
TGTGCCAGCAGATCCGTGCGGGGTAACACCGGGGAGCTGTTTTTT
CASRSVRGNTGELFF
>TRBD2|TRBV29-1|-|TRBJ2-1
TGCAGCGGTCAAAGCGGGATTAGGTACAATGAGCAGTTCTTC
CSGQSGIRYNEQFF
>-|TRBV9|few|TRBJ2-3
TGTGCCAGCAGCCCCCCCCAGGGCGATACGCAGTATTTT
CASSPPQGDTQYF
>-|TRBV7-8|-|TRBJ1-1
TGTGCCAGCAGCTTAGTATCGTCCGCCCGGCTAGCAACTGAAGCTTTCTTT
CASSLVSSARLATEAFF
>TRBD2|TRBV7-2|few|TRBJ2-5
TGTGCCAGCAGCTTAGCTGTCTCAGCGGGAGGACAAGAGACCCAGTACTTC
CASSLAVSAGGQETQYF
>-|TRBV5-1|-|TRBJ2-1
TGCGCCAGCAGCCTTACACTAAATGAGCAGTTCTTC
CASSLTLNEQFF